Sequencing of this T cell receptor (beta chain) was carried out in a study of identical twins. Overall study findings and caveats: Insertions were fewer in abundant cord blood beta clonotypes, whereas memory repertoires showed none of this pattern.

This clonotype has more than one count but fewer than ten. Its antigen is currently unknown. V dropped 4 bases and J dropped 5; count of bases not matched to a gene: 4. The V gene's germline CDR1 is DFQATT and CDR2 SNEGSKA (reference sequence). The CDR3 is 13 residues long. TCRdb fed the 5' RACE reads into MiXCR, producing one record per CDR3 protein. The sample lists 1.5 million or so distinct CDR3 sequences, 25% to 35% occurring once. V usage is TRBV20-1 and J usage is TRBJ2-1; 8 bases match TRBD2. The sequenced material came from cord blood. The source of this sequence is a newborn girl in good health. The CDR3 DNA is TGCAGTGCTACCCCGACTAGCGACAATGAGCAGTTCTTC. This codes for CSATPTSDNEQFF.